This TCR beta chain was identified in a study of blood T cell repertoires in COVID-19. Overall study: Samples representing acute and convalescent COVID-19 were sourced from the United States, Italy and Spain.

Original processing methods: Amplification of reference gene primers provided the estimated nucleated cell counts. The protocol was immunoSEQ multiplex PCR, while the TCRdb copy is restricted to in-frame clones and leaves out a portion. The D gene and trimming were derived from the DNA, and the V and J assignments and clone size from that table. Of some 150,000 clones in the sample, 83% were seen once. V gave up 4 bases and J gave up 3 bases, with 18 bases separating them. The CDR3 runs 16 residues. The germline CDR1 and CDR2 sequences are MNHNS and SASEGT. Seattle enrolled patients during active infection and tracked them longitudinally.

Sequenced input: peripheral blood. The source is a woman in her sixties with COVID-19, enrolled during active disease. The chain is built from TRBV6-1 and TRBJ1-2; D unclear. This chain's CDR3 is CASSVRSRGLDYGYTF. CDR3 coding DNA: TGTGCCAGCAGTGTACGTTCGCGAGGTTTGGACTATGGCTACACCTTC.